This TCR beta chain appears in the sequencing data of a study of identical twins. Per germline, CDR1 MNHEY and CDR2 SMNVEV (reference sequence). Trimming removed 6 bases from V and 2 bases from J; junction bases left unmatched: 6. The CDR3 has 14 residues. TCRdb processed the 5' RACE reads anew with MiXCR; each CDR3 protein has one entry. The table lists a few hundred thousand distinct CDR3 sequences, 6.5% to 9.5% of them singletons. This same sample was also part of a study on yellow fever vaccine responses in identical twins.

The clonotype originates from a woman between 18 and 29 years old in good health. V usage is TRBV27 and J usage is TRBJ2-7; TRBD1 agrees at 8 bases. The material sequenced was CD8+ T cells sorted from blood. The CDR3 region is CASRPGGLAYEQYF. The CDR3 DNA reads as TGTGCCAGCAGACCAGGGGGCTTGGCCTACGAGCAGTACTTC.